This T cell receptor (beta chain) was obtained from a study of control samples from healthy donors and cancer patients. From germline, CDR1 is SGHTA and CDR2 FQGNSA. The length of the CDR3 is 12 residues. Trimming removed 1 base at V and 2 bases at J, with 3 bases between. This table comes from immunoSEQ multiplex PCR, and its TCRdb copy is limited to in-frame clones, with some not included. The sample includes about 140,000 clones, around 90% seen only once; the top ten take around 4.9%. The rearrangement joins TRBV7-2 to TRBJ2-7; D gene ambiguous. This TCR was sampled from a man in his thirties or forties in good health. The specimen was blood. CDR3 residues: CASSLEPYEQYF. CDR3 in DNA: TGTGCCAGCAGCTTAGAGCCCTACGAGCAGTACTTC.